These T cell receptor beta chains were read from a single sample in a study of blood T cell repertoires in COVID-19. Assay used: immunoSEQ multiplex PCR; TCRdb lists only in-frame clones, some missing. The sample shows around 300,000 clones, 88% of them seen only once. Sequencing was performed on peripheral blood. Receptors were obtained from a woman aged 25 to 39 with COVID-19, enrolled during active disease. The CDR3 runs from the conserved cysteine through the conserved F or W. The D gene is left open where the match is weak. Some rows mark clone size as missing; the rest say once, few, many or name a class of expanded clone.

>TRBJ1-3|.|.|TRBV5-4
TGTGCCAGCAGCTCCAAGGGGATCCTCTCTGGAAACACCATATATTTT
CASSSKGILSGNTIYF
>TRBJ2-5|TRBD2|once|TRBV5-4
TGTGCCAGCAGCCGGTGGGGGGCTAGCGGGGGAAAAACCAACTTC
CASSRWGASGGKTNF
>TRBJ2-6|TRBD2|.|TRBV11-2
TGTGCCAGCAGCTTAAAACTAGCGGGACACTCTGGGGCCAACGTCCTGACTTTC
CASSLKLAGHSGANVLTF
>TRBJ1-2|TRBD1|.|TRBV5-8
TGTGCCAGCAGCTTGGTGGGGGACAGGGTCGATGGCTACACCTTC
CASSLVGDRVDGYTF
>TRBJ2-5|TRBD1|once|TRBV29-1
TGCAGCGTTCGGGACAGCAACCAAGAGACCCAGTACTTC
CSVRDSNQETQYF
>TRBJ1-2|.|once|TRBV7-9
TGTGCCAGCAGCTCACTACGGGGCTATGGCTACACCTTC
CASSSLRGYGYTF
>TRBJ2-1|.|.|TRBV19
TGTGCCAGTACCCCCCGCCCGACAGTTTACAATGAGCAGTTCTTC
CASTPRPTVYNEQFF
>TRBJ1-1|.|.|TRBV25-1
TGTGCCAGCAGTGAATCCAGGGGCTACACTGAAGCTTTCTTT
CASSESRGYTEAFF
>TRBJ2-1|TRBD1|few|TRBV6-1
TGTGCCAGCAGAGAAGACAGGGGGTCTACTTCGGGTGAGCAGTTCTTC
CASREDRGSTSGEQFF
>TRBJ1-5|TRBD1|.|TRBV19
TGTGCCAGTAGTCCGGACAGGGGAAAGTATCAGCCCCAGCATTTT
CASSPDRGKYQPQHF
>TRBJ2-1|TRBD2|.|TRBV7-8
TGTGCCAGCAGCTCCCCGGGGGGGCAGGTTGAGCAGTTCTTC
CASSSPGGQVEQFF
>TRBJ2-3|.|.|TRBV7-8
TGTGCCAGCAGCTTAGGGGTCAGCAGGGGTGGACTCACAGATACGCAGTATTTT
CASSLGVSRGGLTDTQYF
>TRBJ1-2|.|.|TRBV6-1
TGTGCCAGCAGTGAAGTATTTGCGGAGAAAAGTATCTATGGCTACACCTTC
CASSEVFAEKSIYGYTF
>TRBJ2-3|.|.|TRBV20-1
TGCAGTGCTAGCGGGGCAGATACGCAGTATTTT
CSASGADTQYF
>TRBJ1-5|.|few|TRBV19
TGTGCCAGTACCCCCCCCGGGGATCAGCCCCAGCATTTT
CASTPPGDQPQHF
>TRBJ2-2|TRBD1|.|TRBV7-9
TGTGCCAGCAGCACCGAAGGACAGGGCGTTAGGGAGCTGTTTTTT
CASSTEGQGVRELFF
>TRBJ1-3|.|.|TRBV4-2
TGTGCCAGCAGCCAAGATGACAGCTCTGGAAACACCATATATTTT
CASSQDDSSGNTIYF
>TRBJ1-1|TRBD1|.|TRBV18
TGTGCCAGCTCACTCTCTAGGACAGGGGAGAACACTGAAGCTTTCTTT
CASSLSRTGENTEAFF
>TRBJ2-4|.|.|TRBV19
TGTGCCAGTAGCCTAAAAAACATTCAGTACTTC
CASSLKNIQYF
>TRBJ1-6|.|few|TRBV7-9
TGTGCCAGCAGCTTAAAGGACATTTATTCACCCCTCCACTTT
CASSLKDIYSPLHF
>TRBJ2-7|TRBD1|few|TRBV18
TGTGCCAGCTCACCAACGGGACAGGACTACGAGCAGTACTTC
CASSPTGQDYEQYF
>TRBJ2-3|.|once|TRBV2
TGTGCCAGCAGTGCCGGCACAGATACGCAGTATTTT
CASSAGTDTQYF